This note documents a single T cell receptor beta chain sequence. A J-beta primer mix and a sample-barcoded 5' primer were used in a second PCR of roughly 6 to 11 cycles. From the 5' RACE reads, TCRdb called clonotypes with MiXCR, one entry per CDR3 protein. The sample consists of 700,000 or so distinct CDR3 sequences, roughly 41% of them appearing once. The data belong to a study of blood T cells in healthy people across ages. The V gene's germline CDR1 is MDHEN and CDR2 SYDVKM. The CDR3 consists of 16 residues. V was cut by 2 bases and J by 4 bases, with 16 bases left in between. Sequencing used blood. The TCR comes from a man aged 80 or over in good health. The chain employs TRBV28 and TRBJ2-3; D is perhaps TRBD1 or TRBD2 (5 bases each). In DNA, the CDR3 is TGTGCCAGCAGTTTAAGGGGACGGGTGGAAGCAGATACGCAGTATTTT. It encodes CASSLRGRVEADTQYF.